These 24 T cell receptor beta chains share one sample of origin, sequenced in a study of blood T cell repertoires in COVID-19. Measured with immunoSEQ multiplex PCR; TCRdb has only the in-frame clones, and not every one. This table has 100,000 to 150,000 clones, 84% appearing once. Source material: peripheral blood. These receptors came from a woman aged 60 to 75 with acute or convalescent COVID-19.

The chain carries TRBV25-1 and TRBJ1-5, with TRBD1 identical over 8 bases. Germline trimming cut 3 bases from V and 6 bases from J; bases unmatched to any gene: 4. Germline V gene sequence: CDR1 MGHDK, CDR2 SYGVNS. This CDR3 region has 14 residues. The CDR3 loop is CASSDPGGSQPQHF. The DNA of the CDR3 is TGTGCCAGCAGTGACCCAGGGGGCTCTCAGCCCCAGCATTTT.

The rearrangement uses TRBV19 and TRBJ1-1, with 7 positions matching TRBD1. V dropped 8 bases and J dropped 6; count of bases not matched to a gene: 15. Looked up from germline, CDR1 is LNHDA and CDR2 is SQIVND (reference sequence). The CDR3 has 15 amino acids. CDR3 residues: CASLGGRGQSAEAFF. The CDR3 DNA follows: TGTGCCAGTCTGGGGGGTAGGGGGCAAAGCGCTGAAGCTTTCTTT.

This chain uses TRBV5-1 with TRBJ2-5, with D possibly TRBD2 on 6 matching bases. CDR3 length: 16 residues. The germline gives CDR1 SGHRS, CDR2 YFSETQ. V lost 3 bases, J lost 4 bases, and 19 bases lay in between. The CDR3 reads CASSWGRFVLRETQYF. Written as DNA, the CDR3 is TGCGCCAGCAGCTGGGGGAGGTTTGTCCTAAGAGAGACCCAGTACTTC.

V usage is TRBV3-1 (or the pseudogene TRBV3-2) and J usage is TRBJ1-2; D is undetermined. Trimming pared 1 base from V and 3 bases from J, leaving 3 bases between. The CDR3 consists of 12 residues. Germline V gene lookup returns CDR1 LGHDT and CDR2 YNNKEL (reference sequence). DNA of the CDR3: TGTGCCAGCAGCCAAGGAGACTATGGCTACACCTTC. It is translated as CASSQGDYGYTF.

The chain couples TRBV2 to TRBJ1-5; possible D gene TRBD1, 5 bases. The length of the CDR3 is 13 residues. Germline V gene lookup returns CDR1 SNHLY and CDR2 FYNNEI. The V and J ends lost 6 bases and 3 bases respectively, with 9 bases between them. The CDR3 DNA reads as TGTGCCAGCAGCGGGACTATCAATCAGCCCCAGCATTTT. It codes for CASSGTINQPQHF.

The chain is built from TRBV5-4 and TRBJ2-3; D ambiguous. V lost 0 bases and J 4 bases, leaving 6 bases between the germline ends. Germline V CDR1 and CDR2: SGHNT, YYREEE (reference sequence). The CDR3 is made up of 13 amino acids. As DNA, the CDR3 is TGTGCCAGCAGCTTGGGGGCCTCAGATACGCAGTATTTT. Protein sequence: CASSLGASDTQYF.

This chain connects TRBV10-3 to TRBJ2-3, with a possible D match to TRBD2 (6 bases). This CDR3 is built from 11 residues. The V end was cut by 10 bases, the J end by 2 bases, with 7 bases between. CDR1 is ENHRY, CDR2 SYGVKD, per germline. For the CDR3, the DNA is TGTGCCAGCGGGGACACAGATACGCAGTATTTT. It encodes CASGDTDTQYF.

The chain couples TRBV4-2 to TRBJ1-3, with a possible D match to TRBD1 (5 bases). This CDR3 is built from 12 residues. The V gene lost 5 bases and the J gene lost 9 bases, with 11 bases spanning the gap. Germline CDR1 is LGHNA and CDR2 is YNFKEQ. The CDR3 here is CASSSTQGTIYF. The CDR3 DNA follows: TGTGCCAGCAGCTCCACTCAGGGCACCATATATTTT.

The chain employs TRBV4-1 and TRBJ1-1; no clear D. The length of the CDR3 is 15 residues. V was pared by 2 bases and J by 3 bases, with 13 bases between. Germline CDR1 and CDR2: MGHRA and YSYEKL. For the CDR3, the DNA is TGCGCCAGCAGCCAACCCCTAGGCGCATACACTGAAGCTTTCTTT. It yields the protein CASSQPLGAYTEAFF.

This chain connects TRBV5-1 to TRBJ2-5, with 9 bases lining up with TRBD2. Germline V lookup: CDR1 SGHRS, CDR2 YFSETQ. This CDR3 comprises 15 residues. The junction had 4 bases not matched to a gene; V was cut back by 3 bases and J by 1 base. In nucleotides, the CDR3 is TGCGCCAGCAGCTCGCAAGCGGGGGGCCAAGAGACCCAGTACTTC. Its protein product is CASSSQAGGQETQYF.

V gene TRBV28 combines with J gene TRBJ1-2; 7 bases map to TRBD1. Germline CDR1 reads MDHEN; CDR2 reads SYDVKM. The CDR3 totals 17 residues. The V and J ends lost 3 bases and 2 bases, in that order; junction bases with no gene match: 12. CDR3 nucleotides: TGTGCCAGCAGTTTCCCCCGACAGGGAGAGGTGAACTATGGCTACACCTTC. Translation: CASSFPRQGEVNYGYTF.

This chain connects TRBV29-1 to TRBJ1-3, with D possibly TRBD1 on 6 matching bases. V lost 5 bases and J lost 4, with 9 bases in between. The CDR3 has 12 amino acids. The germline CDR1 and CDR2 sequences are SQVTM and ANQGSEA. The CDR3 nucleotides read TGCAGCGTTTACGACAGGGGAAACACCATATATTTT. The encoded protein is CSVYDRGNTIYF.

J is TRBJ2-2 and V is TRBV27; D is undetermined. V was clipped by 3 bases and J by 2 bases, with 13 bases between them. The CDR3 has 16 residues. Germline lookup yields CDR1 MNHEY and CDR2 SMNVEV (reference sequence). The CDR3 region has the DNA TGTGCCAGCAGTTTTCGGTACAGCCCAAACACCGGGGAGCTGTTTTTT. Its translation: CASSFRYSPNTGELFF.

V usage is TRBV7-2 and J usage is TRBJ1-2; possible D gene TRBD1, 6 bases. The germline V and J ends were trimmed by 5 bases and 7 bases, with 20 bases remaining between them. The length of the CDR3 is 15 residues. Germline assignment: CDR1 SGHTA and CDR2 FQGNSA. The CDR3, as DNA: TGTGCCAGCAGCCCGTCCCACAGGGCCCGGAGTGGCTACACCTTC. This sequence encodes CASSPSHRARSGYTF.

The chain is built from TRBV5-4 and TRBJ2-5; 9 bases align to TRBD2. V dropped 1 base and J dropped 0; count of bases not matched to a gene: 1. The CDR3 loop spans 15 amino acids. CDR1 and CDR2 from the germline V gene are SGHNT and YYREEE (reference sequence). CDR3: CASSLTSGYQETQYF. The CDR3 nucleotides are TGTGCCAGCAGCTTGACTAGCGGGTACCAAGAGACCCAGTACTTC.

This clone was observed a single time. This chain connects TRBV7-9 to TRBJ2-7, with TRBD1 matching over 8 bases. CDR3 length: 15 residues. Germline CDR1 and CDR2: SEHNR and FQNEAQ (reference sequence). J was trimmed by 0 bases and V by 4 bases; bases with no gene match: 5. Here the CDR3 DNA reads TGTGCCAGCAGCTCGCGACAGGGGTCCTCCTACGAGCAGTACTTC. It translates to CASSSRQGSSYEQYF.

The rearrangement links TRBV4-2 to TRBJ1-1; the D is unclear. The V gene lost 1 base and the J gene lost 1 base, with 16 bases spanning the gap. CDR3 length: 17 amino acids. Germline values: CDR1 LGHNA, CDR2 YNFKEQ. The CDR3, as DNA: TGTGCCAGCAGCCAAGCAGGTTTCCGGCAGAGGAACACTGAAGCTTTCTTT. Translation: CASSQAGFRQRNTEAFF.

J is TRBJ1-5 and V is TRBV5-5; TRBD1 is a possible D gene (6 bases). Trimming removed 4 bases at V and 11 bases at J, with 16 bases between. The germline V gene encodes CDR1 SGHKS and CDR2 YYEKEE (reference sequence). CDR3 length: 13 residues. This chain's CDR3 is CASSTYREGTQHF. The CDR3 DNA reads TGTGCCAGCAGCACCTACAGGGAAGGGACCCAGCATTTT. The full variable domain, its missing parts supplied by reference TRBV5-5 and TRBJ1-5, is DAGVTQSPTHLIKTRGQQVTLRCSPISGHKSVSWYQQVLGQGPQFIFQYYEKEERGRGNFPDRFSARQFPNYSSELNVNALLLGDSALYLCASSTYREGTQHFGDGTRLSIL.

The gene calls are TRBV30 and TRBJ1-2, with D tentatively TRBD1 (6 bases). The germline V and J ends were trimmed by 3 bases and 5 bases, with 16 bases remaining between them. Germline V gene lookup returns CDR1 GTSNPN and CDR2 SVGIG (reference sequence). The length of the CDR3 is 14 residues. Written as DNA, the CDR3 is TGTGCCTGGAGCACAGGGAGTTTGTTGTATGGCTACACCTTC. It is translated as CAWSTGSLLYGYTF.

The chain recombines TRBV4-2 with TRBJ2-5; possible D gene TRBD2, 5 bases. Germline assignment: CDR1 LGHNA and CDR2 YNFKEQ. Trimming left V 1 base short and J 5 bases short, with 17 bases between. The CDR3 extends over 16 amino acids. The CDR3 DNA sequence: TGTGCCAGCAGCCAAGGCGGCGGGCCCGCCCTTGAGACCCAGTACTTC. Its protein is CASSQGGGPALETQYF.

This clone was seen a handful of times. CDR3 sequence reads: CASSASNQPQHF. The DNA of the CDR3 is TGTGCCAGCAGCGCGTCGAATCAGCCCCAGCATTTT. The V gene is TRBV13, the J gene TRBJ1-5; D call uncertain. The CDR3 runs 12 residues. The germline V and J ends were trimmed by 5 bases and 4 bases, with 6 bases remaining between them. From germline, CDR1 is PRHDT and CDR2 FYEKMQ (reference sequence).

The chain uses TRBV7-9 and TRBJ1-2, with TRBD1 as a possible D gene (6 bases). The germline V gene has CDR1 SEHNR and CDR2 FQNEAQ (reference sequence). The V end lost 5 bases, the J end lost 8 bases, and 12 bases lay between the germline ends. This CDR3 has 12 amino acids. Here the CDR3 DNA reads TGTGCCAGCAGCATACAGGGTGGCGGCTACACCTTC. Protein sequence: CASSIQGGGYTF.

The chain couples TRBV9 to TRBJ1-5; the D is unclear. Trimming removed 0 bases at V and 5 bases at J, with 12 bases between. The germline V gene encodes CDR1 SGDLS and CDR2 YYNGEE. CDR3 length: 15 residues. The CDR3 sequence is CASSVGGSDDQPQHF. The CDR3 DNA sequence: TGTGCCAGCAGCGTAGGAGGGTCGGACGATCAGCCCCAGCATTTT.

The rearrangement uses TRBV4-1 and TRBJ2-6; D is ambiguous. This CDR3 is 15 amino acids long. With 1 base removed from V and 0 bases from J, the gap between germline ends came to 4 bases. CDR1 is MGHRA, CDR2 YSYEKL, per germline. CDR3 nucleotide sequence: TGCGCCAGCAGCCAAGGGAGCTCTGGGGCCAACGTCCTGACTTTC. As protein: CASSQGSSGANVLTF.